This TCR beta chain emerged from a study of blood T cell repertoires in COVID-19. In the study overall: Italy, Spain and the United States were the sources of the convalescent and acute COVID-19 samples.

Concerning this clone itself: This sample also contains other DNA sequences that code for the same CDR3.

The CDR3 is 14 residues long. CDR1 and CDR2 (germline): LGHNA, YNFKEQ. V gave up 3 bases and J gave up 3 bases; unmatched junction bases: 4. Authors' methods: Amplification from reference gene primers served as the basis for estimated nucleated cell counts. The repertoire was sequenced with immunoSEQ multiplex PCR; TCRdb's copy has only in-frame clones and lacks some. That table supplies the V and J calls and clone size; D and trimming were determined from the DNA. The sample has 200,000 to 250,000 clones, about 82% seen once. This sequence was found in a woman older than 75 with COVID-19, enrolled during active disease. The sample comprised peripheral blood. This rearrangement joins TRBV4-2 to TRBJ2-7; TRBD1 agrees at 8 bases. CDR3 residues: CASSQGTGIYEQYF. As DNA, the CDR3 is TGTGCCAGCAGCCAGGGGACAGGAATCTACGAGCAGTACTTC.